This T cell receptor (beta chain) was recovered during a study of blood T cell repertoires in COVID-19. Whole-study context: Samples came from the United States, Italy and Spain, spanning acute and convalescent COVID-19. From T cells, B-cell-depleted T cells, or PBMCs came the material, which was cDNA or gDNA.

The sample holds one count of this clone. Trimming cost V 6 bases and J 2 bases; bases outside gene matches: 4. Germline CDR1 SNHLY, CDR2 FYNNEI. CDR3 length equals 14 residues. Authors' data handling: The assay estimated nucleated cells by amplifying reference gene primers. Profiling relied on immunoSEQ multiplex PCR, and the TCRdb table lists in-frame clones only, not all of them. That table supplies the V and J calls and clone size; D and trimming were determined from the DNA. The table lists more than 65,000 clones, approximately 90% of them singletons. The sample taken for sequencing was peripheral blood. This clonotype originated in a woman aged 45-59 years with acute or convalescent COVID-19. V usage is TRBV2 and J usage is TRBJ1-5, with 7 bases that match TRBD1. The CDR3 reads CASSDRVGNQPQHF. CDR3 sequence (DNA): TGTGCCAGCAGCGACAGGGTTGGCAATCAGCCCCAGCATTTT.